The 29 T cell receptor beta chains reported below all come from one sample, sequenced in a study of early T cells in non-severe SARS-CoV-2 infection. Via MiXCR, TCRdb re-called the 5' RACE reads, giving one row per CDR3 protein. The sample carries around 26,000 distinct CDR3 sequences, more than 3.5% recorded once. The sample taken for sequencing was whole blood. The receptors derive from an adult who was a healthcare worker with PCR-confirmed SARS-CoV-2 infection or an uninfected control (not recorded which).

The sample holds a few counts of this clonotype. The chain couples TRBV10-1 to TRBJ2-7; 9 bases are a match to TRBD2. The CDR3 totals 16 residues. CDR1 and CDR2 from the germline V gene are WNHNN and SYGVQD (reference sequence). With 0 bases clipped from V and 2 bases from J, the junction kept 5 bases outside the gene matches. The CDR3 is CASSESGSGRTYEQYF. The CDR3 DNA follows: TGCGCCAGCAGTGAGTCAGGTAGCGGGAGAACCTACGAGCAGTACTTC.

This clonotype was recorded many times. The gene calls are TRBV5-1 and TRBJ1-1; weak D call: TRBD1 (6 bases). Trimming removed 4 bases at V and 1 base at J, with 11 bases between. The germline CDR1 and CDR2 sequences are SGHRS and YFSETQ. There are 14 residues in the CDR3. DNA for the CDR3: TGCGCCAGCAGCATAGGACAGCCGAACACTGAAGCTTTCTTT. It translates to CASSIGQPNTEAFF.

There are many counts of this clonotype. V and J are TRBV20-1 and TRBJ1-2; no clear D. The germline gives CDR1 DFQATT, CDR2 SNEGSKA (reference sequence). This CDR3 is built from 13 residues. V was shortened by 3 bases and J by 6 bases, with 14 bases between the two germline ends. Here the CDR3 DNA reads TGCAGTGCTAGCACCCGGGAAGGAAATGGCTACACCTTC. Translated, it gives CSASTREGNGYTF.

The rearrangement links TRBV28 to TRBJ2-7; D gene uncertain. Trimming stripped 1 base from V and 5 bases from J, with 12 bases between. The V gene's germline CDR1 is MDHEN and CDR2 SYDVKM. The CDR3 spans 14 residues. CDR3 bases: TGTGCCAGCAGTTTATCAACAGTATCCAACGAGCAGTACTTC. Translating it yields CASSLSTVSNEQYF. Looking up the rest from reference TRBV28 and TRBJ2-7 gives the full variable domain: DVKVTQSSRYLVKRTGEKVFLECVQDMDHENMFWYRQDPGLGLRLIYFSYDVKMKEKGDIPEGYSVSREKKERFSLILESASTNQTSMYLCASSLSTVSNEQYFGPGTRLTVT.

This clonotype came up many times. The J gene is TRBJ2-6, the V gene TRBV2, with D unclear. This CDR3 comprises 18 residues. CDR1 is SNHLY and CDR2 is FYNNEI in the germline V gene. V gave up 6 bases and J gave up 1 base, with 19 bases separating them. The CDR3 nucleotides read TGTGCCAGCAGGGGCCTAAATTTTGGTGGATCTGGGGCCAACGTCCTGACTTTC. It codes for CASRGLNFGGSGANVLTF.

This clonotype was detected ten times or more. The chain recombines TRBV21-1 with TRBJ2-4; TRBD1 is taken as the D call from the table, unchecked against the DNA. TRBV21-1 is marked as a pseudogene. The CDR3 sequence is 14 residues long. The CDR3 reads CASSTLDSQDIQYF. The CDR3 DNA reads TGTGCCAGCAGCACCTTGGACAGCCAAGACATTCAGTACTTC.

This clonotype was recorded many times. V usage is TRBV10-3 and J usage is TRBJ2-1; no firm D call. Germline V gene data show CDR1 as ENHRY and CDR2 as SYGVKD. Deletions cut 6 bases from V and 7 bases from J, with 13 bases between. The CDR3 is made up of 13 amino acids. DNA of the CDR3: TGTGCCATCAGCGTCTCTCAAGGGAATGAGCAGTTCTTC. Its protein product is CAISVSQGNEQFF.

This clonotype was observed a handful of times. This chain connects TRBV18 to TRBJ2-4, with 9 bases lining up with TRBD1. V was clipped by 1 base and J by 7 bases; unmatched bases: 5. Per the germline V gene, CDR1 is KGHSH and CDR2 is LQKENI. This CDR3 has 15 residues. Here the CDR3 reads CASSPRLDRGNIQYF. The CDR3 DNA is TGTGCCAGCTCACCACGCCTCGACAGGGGGAACATTCAGTACTTC. The full variable domain, rest sourced from reference TRBV18 and TRBJ2-4, is NAGVMQNPRHLVRRRGQEARLRCSPMKGHSHVYWYRQLPEEGLKFMVYLQKENIIDESGMPKERFSAEFPKEGPSILRIQQVVRGDSAAYFCASSPRLDRGNIQYFGAGTRLSVL.

This clonotype occurred many times. The DNA for the CDR3 is TGTGCCAGCAGCAAAGAAGGACAGGGGGCTCGGGCTGAAGCTTTCTTT. This codes for CASSKEGQGARAEAFF. The V gene is TRBV7-9, the J gene TRBJ1-1, with 11 nucleotides matching TRBD1. V lost 5 bases and J lost 6; bases outside the gene matches: 11. Germline assignment: CDR1 SEHNR and CDR2 FQNEAQ (reference sequence). The CDR3 covers 16 residues. The full variable domain, rest sourced from reference TRBV7-9 and TRBJ1-1, is DTGVSQNPRHKITKRGQNVTFRCDPISEHNRLYWYRQTLGQGPEFLTYFQNEAQLEKSRLLSDRFSAERPKGSFSTLEIQRTEQGDSAMYLCASSKEGQGARAEAFFGQGTRLTVV.

Concerning this clonotype: A much larger clonotype is one base distant, so this may be a read error. This chain uses TRBV6-2 or TRBV6-3 with TRBJ2-7, with D perhaps matching TRBD1 (6 bases). Germline V lookup: CDR1 MNHEY, CDR2 SVGEGT. V lost 6 bases and J 5 bases, leaving 17 bases between the germline ends. This CDR3 is 14 amino acids long. DNA for the CDR3: TGTGCCAGCAGAAGGACAGAGGACAGCCACGAGCAGTACTTC. Its translation is CASRRTEDSHEQYF.

The chain links TRBV19 to TRBJ1-2; no clear D gene. The germline V gene has CDR1 LNHDA and CDR2 SQIVND (reference sequence). Trimming pared 4 bases from V and 8 bases from J, leaving 11 bases between. The CDR3 extends over 12 amino acids. The CDR3 loop is CASSTSRRGYTF. The CDR3 DNA reads TGTGCCAGTAGTACCAGCCGGCGCGGCTACACCTTC.

This clonotype was observed many times. This chain joins TRBV20-1 and TRBJ2-1; 15 bases align to TRBD2. The germline gives CDR1 DFQATT, CDR2 SNEGSKA (reference sequence). The CDR3 consists of 18 residues. Germline trimming cut 4 bases from V and 6 bases from J; bases unmatched to any gene: 13. The CDR3 DNA reads TGCAGTGCTACTCAGGGGCTTAGGACTAGCGGGAGGGCCAATGAGCAGTTCTTC. Residues: CSATQGLRTSGRANEQFF.

This clonotype was recorded at least ten times. The chain combines TRBV29-1 with TRBJ2-1; TRBD1 aligns across 9 bases. From germline, CDR1 is SQVTM and CDR2 ANQGSEA. Losses at the gene ends were 3 bases for V and 7 bases for J; bases not matched to a gene: 4. The CDR3 sequence is 13 residues long. CDR3: CSVEGQGGNEQFF. CDR3 DNA: TGCAGCGTTGAGGGACAGGGAGGGAATGAGCAGTTCTTC.

This clonotype was seen many times. The rearrangement joins TRBV12-3 or TRBV12-4 to TRBJ2-7, with D unclear. The length of the CDR3 is 13 residues. V lost 2 bases, J lost 6 bases, and 11 bases lay in between. The CDR3 region has the DNA TGTGCCAGCAGTTTATCTACCCCCTCCGAGCAGTACTTC. Its protein is CASSLSTPSEQYF.

This chain joins TRBV5-4 and TRBJ1-1; D is possibly TRBD1 (5 bases). The V end lost 4 bases, the J end lost 8 bases, and 18 bases lay between the germline ends. The germline CDR1 and CDR2 sequences are SGHNT and YYREEE (reference sequence). The CDR3 has 14 amino acids. CDR3 in amino acids: CASSRLVGAWEAFF. The CDR3 DNA reads TGTGCCAGCAGCCGTCTGGTTGGGGCGTGGGAAGCTTTCTTT.

Ten or more counts support this clonotype. The chain is built from TRBV2 and TRBJ2-1, with 8 bases that match TRBD2. Germline V gene data show CDR1 as SNHLY and CDR2 as FYNNEI. V lost 8 bases and J lost 0; bases outside the gene matches: 6. The CDR3 covers 15 residues. The CDR3 nucleotides are TGTGCCAGCCGTCGTAGCGGGACCTCCTACAATGAGCAGTTCTTC. Residues: CASRRSGTSYNEQFF.

The table lists this clonotype with many counts. The CDR3 bases are TGTGCCAGTAGTATAGTTATCGGGACAGGGACCGGCTACACCTTC. Its protein product is CASSIVIGTGTGYTF. The gene calls are TRBV19 and TRBJ1-2; TRBD1 agrees at 9 bases. J gave up 8 bases and V 1 base, and 8 bases lay outside the gene matches. This CDR3 has 15 residues. Germline V CDR1 and CDR2: LNHDA, SQIVND (reference sequence).

In this sample, this clonotype turned up many times. This sequence joins TRBV6-5 and TRBJ2-3; possibly TRBD1 for D (6 bases). This CDR3 comprises 13 residues. Germline V lookup: CDR1 MNHEY, CDR2 SVGAGI. V was cut by 5 bases and J by 9 bases, with 15 bases left in between. This CDR3 is CASSLQQGSTQYF. The CDR3 DNA reads TGTGCCAGCAGTCTTCAACAGGGATCGACGCAGTATTTT.

This clonotype was seen ten or more times. The rearrangement joins TRBV2 to TRBJ2-4, with D maybe TRBD2 (5 bases). V lost 6 bases to trimming and J lost 7 bases, with 13 bases between them. This CDR3 has 13 residues. The V gene's germline CDR1 is SNHLY and CDR2 FYNNEI. This CDR3 reads CASSGIQGNIQYF. The CDR3 DNA reads TGTGCCAGCAGCGGGATCCAAGGGAACATTCAGTACTTC.

This clonotype was observed a few times. This rearrangement joins TRBV10-3 to TRBJ2-2; perhaps D is TRBD1 or TRBD2 (6 bases each). Between the trimmed V and J ends, which lost 3 bases and 4 bases, there was a span of 15 bases. Germline V gene sequence: CDR1 ENHRY, CDR2 SYGVKD. The CDR3 loop spans 16 amino acids. CDR3 sequence reads: CAISDSPGAGTGELFF. In DNA, the CDR3 is TGTGCCATCAGTGATTCCCCGGGGGCCGGCACCGGGGAGCTGTTTTTT.

At least ten counts were recorded for this clonotype. Here the CDR3 reads CSAHGTSSYEQFF. CDR3 DNA: TGCAGTGCTCATGGGACTAGCAGCTATGAGCAGTTCTTC. This chain links TRBV20-1 with TRBJ2-1, with TRBD2 identical over 9 bases. The J segment lost 8 bases and the V segment lost 5 bases, leaving 7 bases of the junction unmatched. Germline V lookup: CDR1 DFQATT, CDR2 SNEGSKA (reference sequence). The CDR3 sequence is 13 residues long.

Ten or more counts support this clonotype. The chain carries TRBV27 and TRBJ1-1, with D uncertain. V shed 5 bases and J shed 1 base, with 14 bases lying between them. The CDR3 loop spans 15 amino acids. CDR1 and CDR2 from the germline V gene are MNHEY and SMNVEV (reference sequence). The CDR3 region has the DNA TGTGCCAGCAGTCCTCAAAACCTTCAGAACACTGAAGCTTTCTTT. The encoded protein is CASSPQNLQNTEAFF.

Many counts were recorded for this clonotype. The chain uses TRBV5-1 and TRBJ2-2, with D perhaps matching TRBD2 (6 bases). The CDR3 has 15 residues. CDR1 and CDR2 from the germline V gene are SGHRS and YFSETQ. Trimming stripped 4 bases from V and 7 bases from J, with 17 bases between. The CDR3 sequence: CASSPGLRSSGELFF. The DNA for the CDR3 is TGCGCCAGCAGCCCGGGACTCCGGTCCAGCGGGGAGCTGTTTTTT. The whole variable domain, remainder taken from reference TRBV5-1 and TRBJ2-2, is KAGVTQTPRYLIKTRGQQVTLSCSPISGHRSVSWYQQTPGQGLQFLFEYFSETQRNKGNFPGRFSGRQFSNSRSEMNVSTLELGDSALYLCASSPGLRSSGELFFGEGSRLTVL.

This clonotype was seen only a few times. The rearrangement joins TRBV24-1 to TRBJ2-2; D is tentatively TRBD1 or TRBD2 (5 bases each). The CDR3 loop spans 18 amino acids. CDR1 and CDR2 (germline): KGHDR, SFDVKD. The V end was cut by 4 bases, the J end by 6 bases, with 23 bases between. This CDR3 is CATSDPPGTSPRSGELFF. The CDR3 DNA reads as TGTGCCACCAGTGACCCGCCCGGGACCAGCCCCAGGTCCGGGGAGCTGTTTTTT.

This clonotype was seen many times. The rearrangement links TRBV4-2 to TRBJ1-6, with D uncertain. The germline gives CDR1 LGHNA, CDR2 YNFKEQ. This CDR3 contains 14 residues. Between the trimmed V and J ends, which lost 4 bases and 11 bases, there was a span of 15 bases. The CDR3 bases are TGTGCCAGCAGCCCTTCGCGGGAGCACCCACCCCTCCACTTT. Translating it yields CASSPSREHPPLHF.

A few counts support this clonotype. V is TRBV7-2 and J is TRBJ1-3; 8 bases line up with TRBD1. V dropped 3 bases and J dropped 6; count of bases not matched to a gene: 4. This CDR3 is 14 amino acids long. The germline CDR1 and CDR2 sequences are SGHTA and FQGNSA. This CDR3 reads CASSLDRAKNTIYF. In DNA form, the CDR3 reads TGTGCCAGCAGCTTGGACAGGGCTAAAAACACCATATATTTT.

A remark on this clonotype: Being one base from a much bigger clone, this may be a read error. V is TRBV2 and J is TRBJ2-7; tentatively, D is TRBD2 (5 bases). The CDR3 totals 12 residues. V lost 10 bases and J 4 bases, leaving 14 bases between the germline ends. Germline V gives CDR1 SNHLY, CDR2 FYNNEI. CDR3 DNA: TGTGCCAACGGACTTGGCGCGTACGAGCAGTACTTC. It translates to CANGLGAYEQYF.

This clonotype was counted only a few times. The V and J genes are TRBV29-1 and TRBJ1-6; D uncertain. V was clipped by 5 bases and J by 8 bases, with 13 bases between them. The CDR3 is 13 residues long. CDR1 and CDR2 from the germline V gene are SQVTM and ANQGSEA. The CDR3 coding sequence is TGCAGCGTTCAATTGCAGGCGGATTCACCCCTCCACTTT. Amino acid sequence: CSVQLQADSPLHF.

This clonotype was observed at least ten times. The chain uses TRBV10-3 and TRBJ2-1, with TRBD2 matching over 14 bases. Germline loops: CDR1 ENHRY, CDR2 SYGVKD. The V and J ends lost 4 bases and 12 bases, in that order; junction bases with no gene match: 5. This CDR3 has 14 amino acids. CDR3 DNA sequence: TGTGCCATCAGTGGGGGACTAGCGGGAGTGCCGCAGTTCTTC. Residues: CAISGGLAGVPQFF.